This T cell receptor beta chain was sequenced in a study of blood T cell repertoires in COVID-19. Study-level information: Italy, Spain and the United States were the sources of the convalescent and acute COVID-19 samples. The cDNA or gDNA used as material had been derived from T cells, B-cell-depleted T cells, or PBMCs.

Germline V gene sequence: CDR1 SGHRS, CDR2 YFSETQ. The CDR3 runs 16 residues. Trimming cost V 1 base and J 9 bases; bases outside gene matches: 8. As handled by the study authors: Nucleated cell counts were estimated from reference gene primer amplification. TCRdb's copy holds only in-frame clones and misses some; the assay was immunoSEQ multiplex PCR. That table furnishes V, J and clone size, whereas the DNA furnished D and trimming. There are more than 200,000 clones in the sample; around 82% occur only once, and about 8.9% lies in the top ten. Material: peripheral blood. This TCR derives from a woman in her 50s with acute or convalescent COVID-19. The chain uses TRBV5-1 and TRBJ2-1; 12 positions match TRBD2. The CDR3 reads CASSLPTSGSRVEQFF. The CDR3 DNA follows: TGCGCCAGCAGCTTGCCGACTAGCGGGAGTAGGGTTGAGCAGTTCTTC.